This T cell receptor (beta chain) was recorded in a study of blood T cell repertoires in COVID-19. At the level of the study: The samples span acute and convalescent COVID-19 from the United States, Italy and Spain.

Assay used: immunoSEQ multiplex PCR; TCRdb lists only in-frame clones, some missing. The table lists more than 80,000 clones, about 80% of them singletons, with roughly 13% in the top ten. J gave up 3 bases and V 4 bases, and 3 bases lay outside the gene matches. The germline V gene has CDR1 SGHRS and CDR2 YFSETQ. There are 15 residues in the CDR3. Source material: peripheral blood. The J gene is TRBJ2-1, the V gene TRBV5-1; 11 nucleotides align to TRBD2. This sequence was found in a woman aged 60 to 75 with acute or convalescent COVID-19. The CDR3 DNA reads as TGCGCCAGCAGCAAAACTAGCGGGGGCTACAATGAGCAGTTCTTC. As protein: CASSKTSGGYNEQFF.